This is a list of T cell receptor beta chains from one sample in a study of Graves' ophthalmopathy and Graves' hyperthyroidism. TCRdb reprocessed the multiplex PCR reads with MiXCR, giving one entry per CDR3 protein. The sample contains 500,000 to 700,000 distinct CDR3 sequences, 20% to 25% of which appear only once. The sample comprised peripheral blood. The origin of the receptors is a young woman with stable Graves' hyperthyroidism. Some clones in this sample may be carry-over from other donors' samples. CDR3s include the opening cysteine and the closing phenylalanine or tryptophan. The D gene is left open where the match is weak. Size values are once, few and many counts, or a class for expanded clones, and some rows have none.

v_gene: TRBV9; abundance: many; d_gene: NA; j_gene: TRBJ2-2; CDR3aa: CASSVGARSNTGELFF; CDR3nt: TGTGCCAGCAGCGTGGGGGCACGATCGAACACCGGGGAGCTGTTTTTT
v_gene: TRBV19; abundance: NA; d_gene: TRBD1; j_gene: TRBJ1-1; CDR3aa: CASFAGGGTEAFF; CDR3nt: TGTGCCAGTTTCGCAGGGGGTGGGACTGAAGCTTTCTTT
v_gene: TRBV19; abundance: NA; d_gene: NA; j_gene: TRBJ1-1; CDR3aa: CASSHPTGNTEAFF; CDR3nt: TGTGCCAGTAGTCATCCGACAGGGAACACTGAAGCTTTCTTT
v_gene: TRBV12-3/TRBV12-4; abundance: many; d_gene: TRBD2; j_gene: TRBJ2-7; CDR3aa: CASSWSGGAGEQYF; CDR3nt: TGTGCCAGCAGTTGGAGCGGGGGGGCGGGCGAGCAGTACTTC
v_gene: TRBV30; abundance: many; d_gene: NA; j_gene: TRBJ1-2; CDR3aa: CAWNQGNYGYTF; CDR3nt: TGTGCCTGGAACCAGGGCAACTATGGCTACACCTTC
v_gene: TRBV7-3; abundance: many; d_gene: TRBD2; j_gene: TRBJ2-5; CDR3aa: CASSLLADQETQYF; CDR3nt: TGTGCCAGCAGCTTACTAGCGGACCAAGAGACCCAGTACTTC
v_gene: TRBV27; abundance: few; d_gene: NA; j_gene: TRBJ2-5; CDR3aa: CASSQGGAPGETQYF; CDR3nt: TGTGCCAGCAGTCAGGGCGGGGCCCCGGGAGAGACCCAGTACTTC
v_gene: TRBV29-1; abundance: NA; d_gene: NA; j_gene: TRBJ2-5; CDR3aa: CSVEPPGEGTQYF; CDR3nt: TGCAGCGTTGAACCCCCAGGGGAAGGGACCCAGTACTTC
v_gene: TRBV28; abundance: NA; d_gene: TRBD1; j_gene: TRBJ1-2; CDR3aa: CASSYPGQKTTHYGYTF; CDR3nt: TGTGCCAGCAGTTATCCGGGACAGAAGACGACCCATTATGGCTACACCTTC
v_gene: TRBV20-1; abundance: many; d_gene: NA; j_gene: TRBJ2-7; CDR3aa: CSARLTGEARKQYF; CDR3nt: TGCAGTGCTAGACTCACGGGTGAAGCTAGAAAGCAGTACTTC
v_gene: TRBV20-1; abundance: many; d_gene: NA; j_gene: TRBJ1-6; CDR3aa: CSAYISPGLTNSPLHF; CDR3nt: TGCAGTGCTTACATCAGCCCCGGGCTAACGAATTCACCCCTCCACTTT
v_gene: TRBV6-1; abundance: many; d_gene: NA; j_gene: TRBJ1-2; CDR3aa: CASSDPHSYTF; CDR3nt: TGTGCCAGCAGTGACCCCCACAGCTACACCTTC
v_gene: TRBV6-5; abundance: many; d_gene: NA; j_gene: TRBJ1-2; CDR3aa: CASSYTTRPKNYGYTF; CDR3nt: TGTGCCAGCAGTTACACGACAAGACCCAAAAACTATGGCTACACCTTC
v_gene: TRBV5-1; abundance: few; d_gene: NA; j_gene: TRBJ1-1; CDR3aa: CASSPVGSNTEAFF; CDR3nt: TGCGCCAGCAGCCCAGTCGGGTCTAACACTGAAGCTTTCTTT
v_gene: TRBV6-5; abundance: NA; d_gene: NA; j_gene: TRBJ2-7; CDR3aa: CASSYSAGFSYEQYF; CDR3nt: TGTGCCAGCAGTTACAGCGCAGGTTTCTCCTACGAGCAGTACTTC
v_gene: TRBV6-2/TRBV6-3; abundance: many; d_gene: TRBD1; j_gene: TRBJ1-2; CDR3aa: CASSLGTGKGNYGYTF; CDR3nt: TGTGCCAGCAGCCTCGGGACAGGGAAAGGGAACTATGGCTACACCTTC
v_gene: TRBV6-1; abundance: many; d_gene: NA; j_gene: TRBJ1-6; CDR3aa: CASSTWNSPLHF; CDR3nt: TGTGCCAGCAGTACCTGGAATTCACCCCTCCACTTT
v_gene: TRBV5-1; abundance: many; d_gene: NA; j_gene: TRBJ1-1; CDR3aa: CASRTGKLLPGTEAFF; CDR3nt: TGCGCCAGCAGAACCGGGAAACTCTTACCAGGCACTGAAGCTTTCTTT
v_gene: TRBV27; abundance: many; d_gene: NA; j_gene: TRBJ2-4; CDR3aa: CASSTAQLAKNIKYF; CDR3nt: TGTGCCAGCAGCACAGCCCAGCTAGCCAAAAACATTAAGTACTTC
v_gene: TRBV2; abundance: few; d_gene: NA; j_gene: TRBJ1-1; CDR3aa: CASRVRVAEAFF; CDR3nt: TGTGCCAGTAGGGTACGGGTCGCTGAAGCTTTCTTT
v_gene: TRBV9; abundance: once; d_gene: NA; j_gene: TRBJ1-1; CDR3aa: CASSVGPSGNTEAFF; CDR3nt: TGTGCCAGCAGCGTGGGGCCGTCAGGGAACACTGAAGCTTTCTTT
v_gene: TRBV6-5; abundance: many; d_gene: NA; j_gene: TRBJ1-2; CDR3aa: CASSYSYQDGYTF; CDR3nt: TGTGCCAGCAGTTACTCGTATCAGGATGGCTACACCTTC
v_gene: TRBV6-5; abundance: many; d_gene: TRBD1; j_gene: TRBJ1-3; CDR3aa: CASSSLGTGGGNTIYF; CDR3nt: TGTGCCAGCAGTTCGCTGGGGACAGGGGGGGGAAACACCATATATTTT
v_gene: TRBV6-7; abundance: many; d_gene: NA; j_gene: TRBJ1-2; CDR3aa: CASPDSNYYGYTF; CDR3nt: TGTGCCAGCCCGGACAGCAACTACTATGGCTACACCTTC
v_gene: TRBV6-2/TRBV6-3; abundance: NA; d_gene: NA; j_gene: TRBJ1-5; CDR3aa: CASKGPGDNNQPQHF; CDR3nt: TGTGCCAGCAAGGGGCCCGGGGACAACAATCAGCCCCAGCATTTT
v_gene: TRBV20-1; abundance: NA; d_gene: NA; j_gene: TRBJ2-7; CDR3aa: CSASVRVYEQYF; CDR3nt: TGCAGTGCTAGTGTCCGAGTTTACGAGCAGTACTTC
v_gene: TRBV12-3/TRBV12-4; abundance: NA; d_gene: NA; j_gene: TRBJ2-2; CDR3aa: CASSRSGTGELFF; CDR3nt: TGTGCCAGCAGTCGAAGCGGGACCGGGGAGCTGTTTTTT
v_gene: TRBV9; abundance: NA; d_gene: NA; j_gene: TRBJ1-2; CDR3aa: CASSVGHTGGLGYTF; CDR3nt: TGTGCCAGCAGCGTAGGCCATACTGGGGGTTTAGGCTACACCTTC
v_gene: TRBV6-1; abundance: NA; d_gene: TRBD2; j_gene: TRBJ2-1; CDR3aa: CASSVSGSTDNEQFF; CDR3nt: TGTGCCAGCAGCGTTAGCGGGAGCACCGACAATGAGCAGTTCTTC
v_gene: TRBV12-3/TRBV12-4; abundance: NA; d_gene: NA; j_gene: TRBJ1-5; CDR3aa: CASSFGGVNQPQHF; CDR3nt: TGTGCCAGCAGTTTTGGGGGAGTGAATCAGCCCCAGCATTTT
v_gene: TRBV12-3/TRBV12-4; abundance: many; d_gene: NA; j_gene: TRBJ2-7; CDR3aa: CASSLGPPQQYF; CDR3nt: TGTGCCAGCAGCTTGGGACCCCCCCAGCAGTACTTC
v_gene: TRBV28; abundance: few; d_gene: NA; j_gene: TRBJ2-7; CDR3aa: CASSFGGIYEQYF; CDR3nt: TGTGCCAGCAGTTTTGGCGGGATCTACGAGCAGTACTTC
v_gene: TRBV19; abundance: NA; d_gene: NA; j_gene: TRBJ1-1; CDR3aa: CASSISAGLNTEAFF; CDR3nt: TGTGCCAGTAGTATTTCAGCAGGGTTGAACACTGAAGCTTTCTTT
v_gene: TRBV2; abundance: once; d_gene: NA; j_gene: TRBJ2-5; CDR3aa: CASRNRDQVETQYF; CDR3nt: TGTGCCAGCAGGAACCGGGACCAGGTGGAGACCCAGTACTTC
v_gene: TRBV7-9; abundance: many; d_gene: NA; j_gene: TRBJ1-2; CDR3aa: CASSPGGANGYTF; CDR3nt: TGTGCCAGCAGCCCTGGGGGAGCGAATGGCTACACCTTC
v_gene: TRBV7-9; abundance: many; d_gene: NA; j_gene: TRBJ2-7; CDR3aa: CASSLAADYEQYF; CDR3nt: TGTGCCAGCAGCTTAGCGGCCGACTACGAGCAGTACTTC
v_gene: TRBV11-1; abundance: many; d_gene: TRBD1; j_gene: TRBJ2-5; CDR3aa: CASTFSGQQQETQYF; CDR3nt: TGTGCCAGCACCTTCTCGGGACAGCAACAAGAGACCCAGTACTTC
v_gene: TRBV6-1; abundance: NA; d_gene: NA; j_gene: TRBJ1-1; CDR3aa: CASIGIQNTDAFF; CDR3nt: TGTGCCAGCATTGGGATCCAGAACACTGATGCTTTCTTT
v_gene: TRBV10-1; abundance: NA; d_gene: NA; j_gene: TRBJ1-5; CDR3aa: CASSSGTTNQPQHF; CDR3nt: TGCGCCAGCAGTTCTGGGACTACAAATCAGCCCCAGCATTTT
v_gene: TRBV4-2; abundance: many; d_gene: NA; j_gene: TRBJ1-1; CDR3aa: CASSQGLGATNTEAFF; CDR3nt: TGTGCCAGCAGCCAAGGGTTAGGGGCAACAAACACTGAAGCTTTCTTT
v_gene: TRBV5-1; abundance: many; d_gene: NA; j_gene: TRBJ1-1; CDR3aa: CASSLDGWSEAFF; CDR3nt: TGCGCCAGCAGCTTGGACGGGTGGTCTGAAGCTTTCTTT
v_gene: TRBV12-5; abundance: NA; d_gene: TRBD1; j_gene: TRBJ1-1; CDR3aa: CASAETGTTEAFF; CDR3nt: TGTGCTAGTGCCGAGACAGGGACCACTGAAGCTTTCTTT